What follows describes a single T cell receptor beta chain. Germline values: CDR1 KGHSH, CDR2 LQKENI. The CDR3 extends over 14 amino acids. J gave up 3 bases and V 4 bases, and 5 bases lay outside the gene matches. This sample is part of a study of blood T cell repertoires in COVID-19. As for the study in general: The United States, Italy and Spain supplied acute and convalescent COVID-19 samples. Sources were T cells, B-cell-depleted T cells, or PBMCs; the material itself was cDNA or gDNA.

Original methodology: Amplified reference gene primers provided the basis for estimating nucleated cell counts. The data were produced by immunoSEQ multiplex PCR, yet TCRdb's version contains in-frame clones alone and is incomplete. From that table come the V and J calls and clone size; the DNA was used to work out D and trimming. Here the sample spans under 85,000 clones, 75% to 90% being singletons. The sequenced material came from peripheral blood. The chain recombines TRBV18 with TRBJ1-2; 7 nucleotides match TRBD1. The receptor's source is a man between 65 and 85 years old with active or convalescent COVID-19. The CDR3 region is CASSLQGQDYGYTF. The CDR3 DNA sequence: TGTGCCAGCTCACTCCAAGGACAGGACTATGGCTACACCTTC. Full variable domain (rest looked up from reference TRBV18 and TRBJ1-2): NAGVMQNPRHLVRRRGQEARLRCSPMKGHSHVYWYRQLPEEGLKFMVYLQKENIIDESGMPKERFSAEFPKEGPSILRIQQVVRGDSAAYFCASSLQGQDYGYTFGSGTRLTVV.